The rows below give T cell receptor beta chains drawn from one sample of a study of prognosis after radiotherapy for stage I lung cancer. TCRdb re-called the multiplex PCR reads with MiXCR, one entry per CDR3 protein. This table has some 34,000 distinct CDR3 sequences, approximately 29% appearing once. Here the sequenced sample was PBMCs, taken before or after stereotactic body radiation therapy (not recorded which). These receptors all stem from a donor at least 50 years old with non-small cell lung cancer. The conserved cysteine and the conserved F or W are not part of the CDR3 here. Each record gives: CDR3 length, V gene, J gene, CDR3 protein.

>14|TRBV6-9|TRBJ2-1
ASSYLGQDPYNEQF
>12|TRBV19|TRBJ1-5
ASSIGAGSQPQH
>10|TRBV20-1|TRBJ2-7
SARDSTYEQY
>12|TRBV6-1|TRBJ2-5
ASGPRGVQETQY
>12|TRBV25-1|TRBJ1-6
ASSIGTYNSPLH
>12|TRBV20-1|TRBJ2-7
SARIPGGPYEQY
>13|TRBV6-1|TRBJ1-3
ASSAVRLSGNTIY
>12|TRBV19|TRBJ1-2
ASSPIGTLYGYT
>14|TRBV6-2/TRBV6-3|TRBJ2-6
ASSESVSSGANVLT
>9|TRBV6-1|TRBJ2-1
ASVGYNEQF
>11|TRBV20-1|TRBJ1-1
SNDSPGATEAF
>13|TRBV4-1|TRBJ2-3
ASSLSGVDTDTQY
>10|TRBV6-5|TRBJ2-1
ASSSSRAEQF
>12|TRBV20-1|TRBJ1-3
SAADSEGRDTIY
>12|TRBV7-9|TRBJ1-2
ASSLANPGGGYT
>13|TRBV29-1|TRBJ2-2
SVEGQGSNTGELF
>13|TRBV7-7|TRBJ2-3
ASSPLLGITDTQY
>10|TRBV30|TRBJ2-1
ACGASYNEQF
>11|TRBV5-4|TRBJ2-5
AARRQGQETQY
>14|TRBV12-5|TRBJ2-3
ASGLVGGGGTDTQY
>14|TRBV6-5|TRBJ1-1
ASSSPTGFGDTEAF
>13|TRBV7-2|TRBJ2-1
ASSTSGSSYNEQF
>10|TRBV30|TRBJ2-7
AWSRDVYEQY
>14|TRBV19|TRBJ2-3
ASSIGTGVYTDTQY
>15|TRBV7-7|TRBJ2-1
ASSPSVWGETYNEQF
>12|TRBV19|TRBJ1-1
ASSQGQGLGEAF
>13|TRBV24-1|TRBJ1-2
ATSEGPGQIYGYT
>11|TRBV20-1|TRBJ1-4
SARDWTDEKLF
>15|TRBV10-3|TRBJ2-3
AISETILASGTDTQY
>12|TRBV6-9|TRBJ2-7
ASSYVDRDPEQY
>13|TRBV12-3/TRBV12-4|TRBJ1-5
ASSFNNRGNQPQH
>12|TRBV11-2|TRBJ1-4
ASSLGTGGEKLF
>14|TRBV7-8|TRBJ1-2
ASSPPTGMWVYGYT
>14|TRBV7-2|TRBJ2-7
ASSLFGGQGFYEQY